This T cell receptor (beta chain) was identified during a study of OX40 agonist ivuxolimab in advanced cancers. Whole-study context: The patients received ivuxolimab by intravenous route every 2 weeks at 0.01 to 10 mg/kg. Allowance was made for prior anti-PD-1, anti-PD-L1 or anti-CTLA-4 therapy, and about 44% had some.

Clones were read by immunoSEQ multiplex PCR, and TCRdb kept only the in-frame ones, dropping some. Of 25,000 to 35,000 clones in the sample, roughly 84% were seen once. Germline values: CDR1 SNHLY, CDR2 FYNNEI. CDR3 length equals 18 residues. V lost 6 bases and J lost 2; bases outside the gene matches: 14. The input for sequencing was CD4+ or CD8+ T cells sorted from blood, taken in a trial of the OX40 agonist ivuxolimab. This clonotype was obtained from an adult with an advanced solid tumor such as melanoma, head and neck, liver or kidney cancer. The chain couples TRBV2 to TRBJ2-7; 12 nucleotides match TRBD2. The CDR3 DNA is TGTGCCAGCAGCCCGCCCCTAGCGGGGGGGCTAAATACCTACGAGCAGTACTTC. Its protein is CASSPPLAGGLNTYEQYF.